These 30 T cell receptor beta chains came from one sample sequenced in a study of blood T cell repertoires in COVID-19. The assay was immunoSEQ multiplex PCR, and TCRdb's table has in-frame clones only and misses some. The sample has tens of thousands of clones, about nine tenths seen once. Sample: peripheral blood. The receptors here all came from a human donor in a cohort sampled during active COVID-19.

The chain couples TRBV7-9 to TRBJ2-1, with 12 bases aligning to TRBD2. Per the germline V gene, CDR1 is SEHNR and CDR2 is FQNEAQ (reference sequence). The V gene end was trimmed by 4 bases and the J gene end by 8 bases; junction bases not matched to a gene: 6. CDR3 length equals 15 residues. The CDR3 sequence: CASSSTSGSFDEQFF. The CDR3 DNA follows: TGTGCCAGCAGCTCGACTAGCGGGAGTTTCGATGAGCAGTTCTTC.

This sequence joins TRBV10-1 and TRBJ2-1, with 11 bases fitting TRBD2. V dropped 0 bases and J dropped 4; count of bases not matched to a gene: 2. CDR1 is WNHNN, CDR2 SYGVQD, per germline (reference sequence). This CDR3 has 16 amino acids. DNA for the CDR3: TGCGCCAGCAGTGAGTCGACTAGCGGGGATTACAATGAGCAGTTCTTC. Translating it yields CASSESTSGDYNEQFF.

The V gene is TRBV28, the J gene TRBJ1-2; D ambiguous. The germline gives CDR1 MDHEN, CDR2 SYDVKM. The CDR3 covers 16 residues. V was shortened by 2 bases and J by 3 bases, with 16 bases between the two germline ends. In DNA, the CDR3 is TGTGCCAGCAGTTTAGTAGTCGGAGGGAAGGACTATGGCTACACCTTC. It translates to CASSLVVGGKDYGYTF.

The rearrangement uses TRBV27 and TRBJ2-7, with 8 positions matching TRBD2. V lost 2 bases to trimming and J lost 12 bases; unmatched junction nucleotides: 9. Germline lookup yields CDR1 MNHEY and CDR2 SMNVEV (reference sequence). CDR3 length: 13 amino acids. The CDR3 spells CASSLDPTSETYF. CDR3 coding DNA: TGTGCCAGCAGTTTAGATCCGACTAGCGAAACGTACTTC.

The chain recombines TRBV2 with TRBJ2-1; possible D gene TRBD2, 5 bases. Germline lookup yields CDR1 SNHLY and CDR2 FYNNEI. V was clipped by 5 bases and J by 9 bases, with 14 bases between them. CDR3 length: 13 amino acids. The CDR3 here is CASSSLLGSEQFF. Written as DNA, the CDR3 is TGTGCCAGCAGTAGTTTACTAGGAAGTGAGCAGTTCTTC.

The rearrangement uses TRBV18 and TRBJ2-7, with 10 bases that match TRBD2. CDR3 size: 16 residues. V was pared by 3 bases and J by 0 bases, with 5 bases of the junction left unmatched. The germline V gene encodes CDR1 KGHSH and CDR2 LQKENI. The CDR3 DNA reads TGTGCCAGCTCACCCCGGACTAGCGGCTCCTCCTACGAGCAGTACTTC. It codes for CASSPRTSGSSYEQYF.

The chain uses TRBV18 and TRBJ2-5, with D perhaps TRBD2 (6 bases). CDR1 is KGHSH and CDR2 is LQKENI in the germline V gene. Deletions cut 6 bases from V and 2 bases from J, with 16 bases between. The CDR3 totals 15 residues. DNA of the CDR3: TGTGCCAGCTCTCTACAGGCGGGGCTTCAAGAGACCCAGTACTTC. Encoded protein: CASSLQAGLQETQYF.

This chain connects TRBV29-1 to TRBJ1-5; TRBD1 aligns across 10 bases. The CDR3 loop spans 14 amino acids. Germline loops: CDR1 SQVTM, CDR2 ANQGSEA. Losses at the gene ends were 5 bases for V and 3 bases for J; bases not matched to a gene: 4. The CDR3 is CSVRGQGYNQPQHF. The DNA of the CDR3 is TGCAGCGTTCGGGGACAGGGGTACAATCAGCCCCAGCATTTT.

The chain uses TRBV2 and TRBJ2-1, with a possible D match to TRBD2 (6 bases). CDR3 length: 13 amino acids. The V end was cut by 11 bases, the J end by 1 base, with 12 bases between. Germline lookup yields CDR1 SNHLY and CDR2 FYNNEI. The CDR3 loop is CAEGGMSYNEQFF. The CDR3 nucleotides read TGTGCCGAGGGCGGGATGTCCTACAATGAGCAGTTCTTC.

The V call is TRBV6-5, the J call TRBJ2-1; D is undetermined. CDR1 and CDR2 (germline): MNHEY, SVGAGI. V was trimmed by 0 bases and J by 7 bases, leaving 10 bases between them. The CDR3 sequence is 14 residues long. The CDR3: CASSYSRSTNEQFF. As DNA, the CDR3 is TGTGCCAGCAGTTACTCAAGGAGTACAAATGAGCAGTTCTTC.

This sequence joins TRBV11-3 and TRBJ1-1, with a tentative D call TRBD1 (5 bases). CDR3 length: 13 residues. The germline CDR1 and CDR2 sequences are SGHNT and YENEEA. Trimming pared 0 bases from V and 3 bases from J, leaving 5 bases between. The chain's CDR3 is CASSLEQDTEAFF. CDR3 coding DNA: TGTGCCAGCAGCTTAGAACAGGACACTGAAGCTTTCTTT.

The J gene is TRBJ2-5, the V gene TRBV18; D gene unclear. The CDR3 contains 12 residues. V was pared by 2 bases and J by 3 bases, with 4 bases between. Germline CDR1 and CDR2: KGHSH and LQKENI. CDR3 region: CASSPGEETQYF. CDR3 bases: TGTGCCAGCTCACCAGGAGAAGAGACCCAGTACTTC. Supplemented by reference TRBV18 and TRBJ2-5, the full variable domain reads NAGVMQNPRHLVRRRGQEARLRCSPMKGHSHVYWYRQLPEEGLKFMVYLQKENIIDESGMPKERFSAEFPKEGPSILRIQQVVRGDSAAYFCASSPGEETQYFGPGTRLLVL.

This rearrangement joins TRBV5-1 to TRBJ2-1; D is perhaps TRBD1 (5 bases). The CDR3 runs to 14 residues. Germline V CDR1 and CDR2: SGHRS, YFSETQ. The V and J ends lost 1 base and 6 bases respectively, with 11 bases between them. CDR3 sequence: CASSLLKGVNEQFF. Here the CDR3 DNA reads TGCGCCAGCAGCTTGCTAAAAGGGGTCAATGAGCAGTTCTTC.

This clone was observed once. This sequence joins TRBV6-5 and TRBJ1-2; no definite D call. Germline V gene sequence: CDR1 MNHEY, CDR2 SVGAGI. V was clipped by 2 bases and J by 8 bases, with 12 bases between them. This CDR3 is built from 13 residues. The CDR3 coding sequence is TGTGCCAGCAGTTACGGGAGGTTCGAGGGCTACACCTTC. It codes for CASSYGRFEGYTF.

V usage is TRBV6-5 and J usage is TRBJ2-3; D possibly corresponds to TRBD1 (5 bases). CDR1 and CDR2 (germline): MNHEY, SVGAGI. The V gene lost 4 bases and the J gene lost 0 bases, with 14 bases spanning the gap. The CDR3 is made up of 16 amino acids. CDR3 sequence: CASSSRTMTSTDTQYF. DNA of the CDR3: TGTGCCAGCAGTTCTCGGACAATGACTAGCACAGATACGCAGTATTTT.

The CDR3 DNA is TGTGCCAGCAGTTTCGGGGTATCTGGAAAACTGTTTTTT. Encoded protein: CASSFGVSGKLFF. This chain connects TRBV27 to TRBJ1-4; D not resolved. The CDR3 extends over 13 amino acids. Trimming took 3 bases from V and 10 from J, leaving 12 bases between them. Germline CDR1 reads MNHEY; CDR2 reads SMNVEV (reference sequence).

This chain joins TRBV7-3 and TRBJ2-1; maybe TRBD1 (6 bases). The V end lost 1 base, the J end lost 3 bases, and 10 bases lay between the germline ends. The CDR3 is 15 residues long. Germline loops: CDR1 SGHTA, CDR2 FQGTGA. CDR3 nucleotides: TGTGCCAGCAGCTTAAGGTCAGGGGTCTACAATGAGCAGTTCTTC. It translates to CASSLRSGVYNEQFF.

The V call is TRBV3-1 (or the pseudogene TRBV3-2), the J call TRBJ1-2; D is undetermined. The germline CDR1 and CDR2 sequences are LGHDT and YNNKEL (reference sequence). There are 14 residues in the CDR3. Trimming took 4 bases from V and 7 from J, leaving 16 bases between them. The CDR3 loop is CASSPSGSRGGYTF. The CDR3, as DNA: TGTGCCAGCAGCCCCTCCGGGTCTCGGGGTGGCTACACCTTC.

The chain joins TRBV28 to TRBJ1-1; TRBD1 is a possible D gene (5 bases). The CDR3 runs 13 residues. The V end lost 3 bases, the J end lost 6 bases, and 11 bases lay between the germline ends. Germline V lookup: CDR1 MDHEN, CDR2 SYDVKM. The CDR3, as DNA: TGTGCCAGCAGTTTTGGGGGGAGCGCTGAAGCTTTCTTT. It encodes CASSFGGSAEAFF.

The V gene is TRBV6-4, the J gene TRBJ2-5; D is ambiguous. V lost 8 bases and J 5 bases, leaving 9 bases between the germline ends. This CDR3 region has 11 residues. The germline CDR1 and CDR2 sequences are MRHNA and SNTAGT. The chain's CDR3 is CASPARETQYF. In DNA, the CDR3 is TGTGCCAGCCCGGCGAGGGAGACCCAGTACTTC.

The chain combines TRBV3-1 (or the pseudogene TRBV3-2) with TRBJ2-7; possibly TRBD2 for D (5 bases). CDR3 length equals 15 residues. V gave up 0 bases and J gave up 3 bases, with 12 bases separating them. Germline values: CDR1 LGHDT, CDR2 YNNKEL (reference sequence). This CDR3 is CASSQEGLGVYEQYF. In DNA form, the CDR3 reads TGTGCCAGCAGCCAAGAGGGCTTGGGAGTCTACGAGCAGTACTTC.

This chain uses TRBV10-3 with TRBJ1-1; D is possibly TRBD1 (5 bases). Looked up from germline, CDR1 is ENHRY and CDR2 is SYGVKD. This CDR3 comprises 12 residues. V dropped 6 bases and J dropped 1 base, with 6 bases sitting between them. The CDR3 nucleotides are TGTGCCATCAGGGGGGGGAACACTGAAGCTTTCTTT. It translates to CAIRGGNTEAFF.

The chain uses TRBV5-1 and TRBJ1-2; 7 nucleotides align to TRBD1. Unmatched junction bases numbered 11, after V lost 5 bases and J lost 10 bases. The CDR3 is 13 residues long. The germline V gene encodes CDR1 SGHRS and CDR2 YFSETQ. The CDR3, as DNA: TGCGCCAGCAGTCTTGGGGACAGTGCCTTCTACACCTTC. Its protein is CASSLGDSAFYTF.

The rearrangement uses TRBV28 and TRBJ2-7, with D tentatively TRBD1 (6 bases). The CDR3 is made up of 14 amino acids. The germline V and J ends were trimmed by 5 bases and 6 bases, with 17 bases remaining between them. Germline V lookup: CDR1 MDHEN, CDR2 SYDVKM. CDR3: CASSQGGAAGEQYF. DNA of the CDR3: TGTGCCAGCAGTCAAGGGGGAGCGGCGGGCGAGCAGTACTTC.

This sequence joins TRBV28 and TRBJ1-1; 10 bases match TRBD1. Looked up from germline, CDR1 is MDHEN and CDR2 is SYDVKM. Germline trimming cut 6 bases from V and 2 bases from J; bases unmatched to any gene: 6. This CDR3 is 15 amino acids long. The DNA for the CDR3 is TGTGCCAGCAGGGGAGGGACAGGGGCAAACACTGAAGCTTTCTTT. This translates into CASRGGTGANTEAFF. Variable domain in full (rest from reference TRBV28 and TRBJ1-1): DVKVTQSSRYLVKRTGEKVFLECVQDMDHENMFWYRQDPGLGLRLIYFSYDVKMKEKGDIPEGYSVSREKKERFSLILESASTNQTSMYLCASRGGTGANTEAFFGQGTRLTVV.

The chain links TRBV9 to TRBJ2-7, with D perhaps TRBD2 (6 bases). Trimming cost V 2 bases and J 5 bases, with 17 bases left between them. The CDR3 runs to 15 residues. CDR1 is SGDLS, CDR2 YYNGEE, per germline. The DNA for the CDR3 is TGTGCCAGCAGCGTTGGGGAGGTGACTGTCGACGAGCAGTACTTC. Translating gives CASSVGEVTVDEQYF.

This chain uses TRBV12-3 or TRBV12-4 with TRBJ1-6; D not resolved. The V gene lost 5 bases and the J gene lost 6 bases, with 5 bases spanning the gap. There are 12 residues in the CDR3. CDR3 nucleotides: TGTGCCAGCAGTCAAATTAATTCACCCCTCCACTTT. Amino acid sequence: CASSQINSPLHF.

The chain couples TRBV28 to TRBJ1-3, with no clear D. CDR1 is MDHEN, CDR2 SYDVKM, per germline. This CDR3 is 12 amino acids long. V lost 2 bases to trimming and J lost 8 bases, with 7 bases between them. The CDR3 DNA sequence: TGTGCCAGCAGTTTACTCACAGACACCATATATTTT. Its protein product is CASSLLTDTIYF.

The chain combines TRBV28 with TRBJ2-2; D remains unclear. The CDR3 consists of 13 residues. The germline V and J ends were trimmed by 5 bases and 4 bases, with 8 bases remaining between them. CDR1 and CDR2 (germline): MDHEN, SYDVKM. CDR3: CASSSQSTGELFF. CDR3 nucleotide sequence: TGTGCCAGCAGTAGTCAGTCCACCGGGGAGCTGTTTTTT.

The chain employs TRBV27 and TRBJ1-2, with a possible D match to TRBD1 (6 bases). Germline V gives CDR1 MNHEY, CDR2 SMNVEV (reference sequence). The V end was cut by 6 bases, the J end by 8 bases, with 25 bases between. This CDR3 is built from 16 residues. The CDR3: CASSLTKDRSDDGYTF. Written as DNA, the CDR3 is TGTGCCAGCAGCCTGACAAAGGACAGATCAGATGACGGCTACACCTTC.